The 20 T cell receptor beta chains below come from one sample, sequenced in a study of cytomegalovirus exposure and HLA in healthy donors. With 60 Vbeta and 13 Jbeta primers, the PCR was carried out. Here immunoSEQ multiplex PCR was the method, and the copy in TCRdb shows in-frame clones only, minus some. The sample has 150,000 to 200,000 clones, 70% to 80% seen once. The sequenced sample consisted of PBMCs. The receptors derive from a young man in good health and CMV-seropositive.

J is TRBJ1-1 and V is TRBV5-1, with unresolved D. Trimming left V 4 bases short and J 8 bases short, with 18 bases between. CDR3 size: 14 residues. Germline values: CDR1 SGHRS, CDR2 YFSETQ. CDR3 nucleotides: TGCGCCAGCAGCCGCCAAGGACTCGGGCAGGAAGCTTTCTTT. Protein product: CASSRQGLGQEAFF.

The chain carries TRBV6-6 and TRBJ1-5; 8 bases are shared with TRBD1. With V trimmed by 5 bases and J by 6 bases, 3 bases remained unmatched. The CDR3 loop spans 13 amino acids. Germline V gene data show CDR1 as MNHNY and CDR2 as SVGAGI (reference sequence). CDR3 in amino acids: CASSSTGGQPQHF. In nucleotides, the CDR3 is TGTGCCAGCAGTAGTACAGGGGGTCAGCCCCAGCATTTT.

CDR3 bases: TGTGCCAGCAGCTTAGTAATGAGGCTACTCCCATCCTACGAGCAGTACTTC. Translated: CASSLVMRLLPSYEQYF. This chain connects TRBV7-6 to TRBJ2-7; D not resolved. With 1 base removed from V and 1 base from J, the gap between germline ends came to 17 bases. Germline CDR1 is SGHVS and CDR2 is FNYEAQ. The CDR3 length is 17 residues.

This sequence joins TRBV4-2 and TRBJ2-1; 7 bases align to TRBD1. The V gene's germline CDR1 is LGHNA and CDR2 YNFKEQ. CDR3 size: 13 residues. The V and J ends lost 1 base and 6 bases, in that order; junction bases with no gene match: 0. This chain's CDR3 is CASSQGDSNEQFF. As DNA, the CDR3 is TGTGCCAGCAGCCAAGGGGACAGCAATGAGCAGTTCTTC.

This clone has a handful of counts. This rearrangement joins TRBV2 to TRBJ2-1; D is unresolved. With 5 bases removed from V and 2 bases from J, the gap between germline ends came to 4 bases. The germline CDR1 and CDR2 sequences are SNHLY and FYNNEI. The CDR3 sequence is 12 residues long. DNA of the CDR3: TGTGCCAGCAGTCGGGCCTACAATGAGCAGTTCTTC. This encodes CASSRAYNEQFF.

The rearrangement joins TRBV7-6 to TRBJ2-7; tentatively, D is TRBD2 (6 bases). The CDR3 covers 14 residues. V lost 1 base to trimming and J lost 5 bases, with 12 bases between them. Germline assignment: CDR1 SGHVS and CDR2 FNYEAQ. CDR3 region: CASSLGRSGDEQYF. Written as DNA, the CDR3 is TGTGCCAGCAGCTTAGGCCGTTCGGGGGACGAGCAGTACTTC. Full variable domain (remainder filled in from reference TRBV7-6 and TRBJ2-7): GAGVSQSPRYKVTKRGQDVALRCDPISGHVSLYWYRQALGQGPEFLTYFNYEAQQDKSGLPNDRFSAERPEGSISTLTIQRTEQRDSAMYRCASSLGRSGDEQYFGPGTRLTVT.

In this sample, this clone turned up a few times. The chain carries TRBV5-1 and TRBJ2-2, with a possible D match to TRBD2 (6 bases). V lost 1 base and J lost 2, with 15 bases in between. Germline CDR1 SGHRS, CDR2 YFSETQ. The CDR3 consists of 17 residues. CDR3 in DNA: TGCGCCAGCAGCTTGTTAGTGGGGGGACTCAACACCGGGGAGCTGTTTTTT. As protein: CASSLLVGGLNTGELFF. Based on the CDR3 plus reference TRBV5-1 and TRBJ2-2, the full variable domain is KAGVTQTPRYLIKTRGQQVTLSCSPISGHRSVSWYQQTPGQGLQFLFEYFSETQRNKGNFPGRFSGRQFSNSRSEMNVSTLELGDSALYLCASSLLVGGLNTGELFFGEGSRLTVL.

The chain is built from TRBV5-1 and TRBJ2-2; unclear D gene. CDR3 length: 14 residues. V was trimmed by 1 base and J by 1 base, leaving 5 bases between them. CDR1 and CDR2 (germline): SGHRS, YFSETQ. The CDR3 is CASSLPENTGELFF. CDR3 DNA: TGCGCCAGCAGCTTGCCAGAGAACACCGGGGAGCTGTTTTTT.

This chain connects TRBV9 to TRBJ2-3, with D possibly matching TRBD2 (7 bases). This CDR3 is built from 14 residues. Germline loops: CDR1 SGDLS, CDR2 YYNGEE. Trimming took 3 bases from V and 6 from J, leaving 14 bases between them. The DNA of the CDR3 is TGTGCCAGCAGCGAGGGGGGGGCTTCCGATACGCAGTATTTT. Amino acids: CASSEGGASDTQYF.

The genes are TRBV25-1 and TRBJ1-1, with a weak D call TRBD1 (5 bases). The germline V gene has CDR1 MGHDK and CDR2 SYGVNS. The V end was cut by 6 bases, the J end by 2 bases, with 19 bases between. The CDR3 has 16 residues. CDR3 nucleotides: TGTGCCAGCAGGGCCTTGGGGGAGGGTCCCAACACTGAAGCTTTCTTT. Protein: CASRALGEGPNTEAFF.

The sample holds one count of this clone. The V and J genes are TRBV29-1 and TRBJ1-1, with D maybe TRBD1 (6 bases). V gave up 4 bases and J gave up 2 bases, with 8 bases separating them. The CDR3 is made up of 12 amino acids. The V gene's germline CDR1 is SQVTM and CDR2 ANQGSEA. The CDR3 loop is CSVGQANTEAFF. The DNA of the CDR3 is TGCAGCGTTGGACAGGCCAACACTGAAGCTTTCTTT.

CDR3 region: CASGFGTFEQFF. DNA of the CDR3: TGTGCTAGTGGTTTCGGGACTTTTGAGCAGTTCTTC. The chain carries TRBV12-5 and TRBJ2-1; possible D gene TRBD2, 6 bases. CDR3 size: 12 residues. Germline values: CDR1 LGHNT, CDR2 FRNRAP. Trimming took off 3 bases at V and 9 bases at J, with 9 bases between the two ends.

This sequence joins TRBV28 and TRBJ2-7, with TRBD1 matching over 8 bases. The J segment lost 3 bases and the V segment lost 5 bases, leaving 12 bases of the junction unmatched. Germline CDR1 and CDR2: MDHEN and SYDVKM. The CDR3 consists of 16 residues. This CDR3 is CASSIMGQVTDYEQYF. The CDR3 bases are TGTGCCAGCAGTATAATGGGACAGGTCACGGACTACGAGCAGTACTTC.

J is TRBJ2-7 and V is TRBV2; 8 positions match TRBD1. CDR1 and CDR2 from the germline V gene are SNHLY and FYNNEI. This CDR3 spans 16 amino acids. The ends lost 5 bases at V and 1 base at J; junction bases unmatched: 10. CDR3 DNA sequence: TGTGCCAGCAGTACCGGGACAGGCTCCATTTCCTACGAGCAGTACTTC. This sequence encodes CASSTGTGSISYEQYF.

The V and J genes are TRBV7-9 and TRBJ2-3, with D unresolved. This CDR3 is built from 14 residues. Germline V gene data show CDR1 as SEHNR and CDR2 as FQNEAQ (reference sequence). Trimming cost V 0 bases and J 3 bases, with 7 bases left between them. The CDR3 DNA reads TGTGCCAGCAGCTTAGCAATACAGACAGATACGCAGTATTTT. This codes for CASSLAIQTDTQYF.

This chain joins TRBV29-1 and TRBJ1-1; TRBD1 matches at 8 bases. CDR1 SQVTM and CDR2 ANQGSEA come from the germline V gene. V was clipped by 0 bases and J by 2 bases; unmatched bases: 11. This CDR3 has 17 amino acids. The CDR3 protein is CSVEDREQGARNTEAFF. CDR3 nucleotide sequence: TGCAGCGTTGAAGATAGAGAGCAGGGGGCGAGAAACACTGAAGCTTTCTTT.

This clone was observed a single time. The chain combines TRBV11-2 with TRBJ2-3; 8 nucleotides align to TRBD2. The junction had 13 bases not matched to a gene; V was cut back by 10 bases and J by 4 bases. In germline, CDR1 is SGHAT, CDR2 FQNNGV. The CDR3 is made up of 15 amino acids. The CDR3 DNA reads TGTGCCACTCGGGGACTAGTGGGGGGGCCAGATACGCAGTATTTT. This codes for CATRGLVGGPDTQYF.

The V call is TRBV2, the J call TRBJ1-3, with 7 bases identical to TRBD1. The V segment lost 6 bases and the J segment 0 bases; nucleotides outside the gene matches: 5. Germline V CDR1 and CDR2: SNHLY, FYNNEI. This CDR3 spans 15 amino acids. CDR3 nucleotides: TGTGCCAGCAGCGCGGGACAGCACTCTGGAAACACCATATATTTT. It yields the protein CASSAGQHSGNTIYF. Using reference TRBV2 and TRBJ1-3 for the parts outside the CDR3, the full variable domain is EPEVTQTPSHQVTQMGQEVILRCVPISNHLYFYWYRQILGQKVEFLVSFYNNEISEKSEIFDDQFSVERPDGSNFTLKIRSTKLEDSAMYFCASSAGQHSGNTIYFGEGSWLTVV.

This chain links TRBV5-5 with TRBJ2-7; no clear D gene. From germline, CDR1 is SGHKS and CDR2 YYEKEE (reference sequence). Deletions cut 1 base from V and 3 bases from J, with 8 bases between. CDR3 length: 13 residues. CDR3 loop: CASSLWPDYEQYF. CDR3 sequence (DNA): TGTGCCAGCAGCTTGTGGCCAGACTACGAGCAGTACTTC. Based on the CDR3 plus reference TRBV5-5 and TRBJ2-7, the full variable domain is DAGVTQSPTHLIKTRGQQVTLRCSPISGHKSVSWYQQVLGQGPQFIFQYYEKEERGRGNFPDRFSARQFPNYSSELNVNALLLGDSALYLCASSLWPDYEQYFGPGTRLTVT.

This clone was seen just once. The V and J genes are TRBV29-1 and TRBJ1-1; TRBD1 might be the D (6 bases). The length of the CDR3 is 10 residues. Trimming cost V 6 bases and J 8 bases, with 10 bases left between them. Germline CDR1 SQVTM, CDR2 ANQGSEA. As DNA, the CDR3 is TGCAGCGTCCATACAGGGGAAGCTTTCTTT. As protein: CSVHTGEAFF.